This T cell receptor (beta chain) was sequenced in a study of blood T cell repertoires in COVID-19. The CDR3 loop spans 16 amino acids. V was clipped by 5 bases and J by 2 bases, with 16 bases between them. Germline V gives CDR1 SGHTA, CDR2 FQGNSA. TCRdb's table, derived via immunoSEQ multiplex PCR, lists solely in-frame clones and lacks some. The sample consists of some 22,000 clones, roughly 85% of them appearing once. The J gene is TRBJ1-5, the V gene TRBV7-2, with TRBD1 as a possible D gene (5 bases). This receptor was taken from an older man in a cohort sampled during active COVID-19. The source material was peripheral blood. CDR3 sequence reads: CASSRKAGGGNQPQHF. Written as DNA, the CDR3 is TGTGCCAGCAGCCGGAAGGCGGGGGGGGGCAATCAGCCCCAGCATTTT.